This TCR beta chain was documented in a study of CD8 T cells in Susac syndrome. This CDR3 region has 12 residues. Trimming took off 5 bases at V and 9 bases at J, with 11 bases between the two ends. Germline loops: CDR1 SGHDN, CDR2 FVKESK. An amount of RNA that ranged from roughly 0.5 to 1 ug was reverse transcribed with random hexamers. It was immunoSEQ multiplex PCR that amplified TCR beta CDR3 across 54 Vbeta and 13 Jbeta. TCRdb passed the immunoSEQ multiplex PCR reads through MiXCR, listing each CDR3 protein once. The sample consists of hundreds of thousands of distinct CDR3 sequences, approximately 89% of them appearing once. CD8+ and CD4+ T cells from blood underwent TCR beta sequencing.

Specimen: CD8+ T cells from PBMCs. The source is a human donor with multiple sclerosis. The chain couples TRBV14 to TRBJ2-1; D tentatively reads TRBD1 or TRBD2 (5 bases each). In nucleotides, the CDR3 is TGTGCCAGCAGCGGGGCGGGCGGTGAGCAGTTCTTC. This codes for CASSGAGGEQFF.